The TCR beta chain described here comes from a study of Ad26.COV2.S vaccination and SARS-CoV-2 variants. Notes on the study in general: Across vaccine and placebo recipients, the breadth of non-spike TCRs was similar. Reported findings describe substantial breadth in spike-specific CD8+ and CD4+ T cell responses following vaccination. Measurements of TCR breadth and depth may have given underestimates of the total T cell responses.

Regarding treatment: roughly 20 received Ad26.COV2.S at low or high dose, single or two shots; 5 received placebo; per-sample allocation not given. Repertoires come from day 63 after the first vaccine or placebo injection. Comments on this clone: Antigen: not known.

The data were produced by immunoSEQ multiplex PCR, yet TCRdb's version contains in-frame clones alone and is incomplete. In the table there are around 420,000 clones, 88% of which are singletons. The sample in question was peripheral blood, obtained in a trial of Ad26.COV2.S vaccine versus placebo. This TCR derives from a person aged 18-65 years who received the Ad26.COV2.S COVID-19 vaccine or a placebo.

The DNA for the CDR3 is TGTGCCAGTACCATACGTGGTTACAGCAATCAGCCCCAGCATTTT. Its protein product is CASTIRGYSNQPQHF. The chain links TRBV19 to TRBJ1-5; no reliable D call. V lost 7 bases and J lost 1, with 14 bases in between. The CDR3 covers 15 residues. The V gene's germline CDR1 is LNHDA and CDR2 SQIVND (reference sequence).